This TCR beta chain was captured in a study of blood T cells in healthy people across ages. Germline lookup yields CDR1 GTSNPN and CDR2 SVGIG (reference sequence). Trimming shortened V by 2 bases and J by 4 bases, and 8 bases separated the two germline ends. This CDR3 is 12 amino acids long. It was with a sample-barcoded 5' primer and a J-beta primer mix that a second PCR of about 6 to 12 cycles was run. From each sample, at least 3 million paired-end reads containing CDR3 were obtained. TCRdb re-called the 5' RACE reads through MiXCR, storing one row per CDR3 protein. The sample holds about 1.6 million distinct CDR3 sequences, roughly 30% seen once. With each sample, at least 6 micrograms of total RNA were extracted. Concerning this clonotype itself: Its antigen is undetermined.

Regarding the study as a whole: CMV status of donors was not determined, possibly confounding expanded clonotype changes. Diversity was higher, and naive CD4+ cells more numerous, in long-lived donors than in aged donors.

This chain links TRBV30 with TRBJ1-2; unclear D gene. The sequence was collected from a woman in her thirties in good health. The sample taken for sequencing was blood. CDR3 coding DNA: TGTGCCTGGAGTAAAGAGTTCTATGGCTACACCTTC. Translation gives CAWSKEFYGYTF. The variable domain in full, with the rest retrieved from reference TRBV30 and TRBJ1-2, is SQTIHQWPATLVQPVGSPLSLECTVEGTSNPNLYWYRQAAGRGLQLLFYSVGIGQISSEVPQNLSASRPQDRQFILSSKKLLLSDSGFYLCAWSKEFYGYTFGSGTRLTVV.